Listed here are 8 T cell receptor beta chains from one sample, sequenced in a study of T cells in Graves' hyperthyroidism and ophthalmopathy. Amplified regions were TCR beta CDR3 sequences from RNA transcripts. A first-round RT-PCR of the TCR CDR3 used the HTBI primer set. Using its own MiXCR run on the multiplex PCR reads, TCRdb lists one record per CDR3 protein. This sample yields 500,000 to 550,000 distinct CDR3 sequences, of which around 20% are seen a single time; 26% belongs to the top ten. Sequenced sample: blood. The receptor set was obtained from a young man with Graves' hyperthyroidism.

V usage is TRBV4-1 and J usage is TRBJ2-7; perhaps TRBD2 as D (6 bases). The CDR3 runs 16 residues. Trimming cost V 0 bases and J 4 bases, with 16 bases left between them. In germline, CDR1 is MGHRA, CDR2 YSYEKL. The DNA of the CDR3 is TGCGCCAGCAGCCAAGAGGGGGGTTTTGGAGGATACGAGCAGTACTTC. The encoded protein is CASSQEGGFGGYEQYF.

This rearrangement joins TRBV6-1 to TRBJ2-7; D may be TRBD1 (6 bases). Germline V gene lookup returns CDR1 MNHNS and CDR2 SASEGT. The CDR3 has 15 residues. Trimming cost V 6 bases and J 3 bases, with 18 bases left between them. The chain's CDR3 is CASRWTAGTNYEQYF. The DNA of the CDR3 is TGTGCCAGCAGATGGACAGCCGGCACCAACTACGAGCAGTACTTC.

The table lists this clonotype with a few counts. The rearrangement links TRBV29-1 to TRBJ1-2, with a weak D call TRBD1 (5 bases). Germline values: CDR1 SQVTM, CDR2 ANQGSEA. The V and J ends lost 5 bases and 5 bases respectively, with 12 bases between them. The CDR3 extends over 12 amino acids. CDR3 amino acids: CSVRARGYGYTF. CDR3 nucleotides: TGCAGCGTTCGCGCAAGGGGTTATGGCTACACCTTC.

This clonotype was counted many times. The rearrangement links TRBV6-2 or TRBV6-3 to TRBJ2-7, with 7 bases identical to TRBD2. The length of the CDR3 is 14 residues. After removal of 7 bases from V and 4 bases from J, the junction contained 10 bases not matched to a gene. Germline CDR1 is MNHEY and CDR2 is SVGEGT. The CDR3 nucleotides read TGTGCCAGCACCTATCGGGGGGAAAGTTACGAGCAGTACTTC. It is translated as CASTYRGESYEQYF.

This clonotype was picked up many times. This sequence joins TRBV5-1 and TRBJ2-7, with 12 bases fitting TRBD2. Germline V gene lookup returns CDR1 SGHRS and CDR2 YFSETQ. The CDR3 totals 16 residues. V lost 0 bases, J lost 0 bases, and 1 base stayed unmatched. This CDR3 is CASSLASGGASYEQYF. The CDR3 coding sequence is TGCGCCAGCAGCTTGGCTAGCGGGGGGGCCTCCTACGAGCAGTACTTC.

This clonotype came up many times. The chain combines TRBV19 with TRBJ1-5; possibly TRBD1 for D (5 bases). Trimming took 6 bases from V and 1 from J, leaving 13 bases between them. CDR3 length equals 15 residues. CDR1 LNHDA and CDR2 SQIVND come from the germline V gene (reference sequence). The CDR3 DNA reads as TGTGCCAGTAGATCCCAAGGGGCAAGCAATCAGCCCCAGCATTTT. Amino acid sequence: CASRSQGASNQPQHF.

This clonotype appeared many times. The chain joins TRBV27 to TRBJ2-2, with D perhaps given as TRBD1 or TRBD2 (5 bases each). V was trimmed by 4 bases and J by 4 bases, leaving 10 bases between them. Germline V CDR1 and CDR2: MNHEY, SMNVEV (reference sequence). The CDR3 totals 14 residues. The CDR3 sequence is CASSSPGTTGELFF. The CDR3 coding sequence is TGTGCCAGCAGTTCGCCAGGGACCACCGGGGAGCTGTTTTTT.

This clonotype appeared many times. The chain combines TRBV2 with TRBJ1-1; weak D call: TRBD1 (6 bases). Per germline, CDR1 SNHLY and CDR2 FYNNEI. The CDR3 loop spans 14 amino acids. V shed 6 bases and J shed 3 bases, with 14 bases lying between them. CDR3 sequence: CASRGRGFYTEAFF. The DNA for the CDR3 is TGTGCCAGCAGGGGTAGGGGGTTTTACACTGAAGCTTTCTTT.